These T cell receptor beta chains were read from a single sample in a study of identical twins. TCRdb re-analysed the 5' RACE reads in MiXCR, keeping a single row per CDR3 protein. The sample contains roughly 1.6 million distinct CDR3 sequences, about 30% of which appear only once. Sequenced input: cord blood. These receptors were obtained from a newborn girl in good health. The CDR3 runs from the conserved cysteine through the conserved F or W. D genes are given only for firm matches. A row's size may be missing; if present it is once, few, many or a size class.

J gene: TRBJ2-1
V gene: TRBV9
D gene: TRBD2
clone size: few
CDR3 protein: CASSVKSGRESSYNEQFF
CDR3 DNA: TGTGCCAGCAGCGTAAAAAGCGGGAGGGAAAGCTCCTACAATGAGCAGTTCTTC

J gene: TRBJ2-2
V gene: TRBV28
D gene: TRBD2
clone size: -
CDR3 protein: CASSPASGRAAGGELFF
CDR3 DNA: TGTGCCAGCAGTCCCGCTAGCGGGAGGGCCGCCGGCGGGGAGCTGTTTTTT

J gene: TRBJ2-1
V gene: TRBV7-2
D gene: -
clone size: few
CDR3 protein: CASSLSMGEGPYNEQFF
CDR3 DNA: TGTGCCAGCAGCTTATCAATGGGAGAGGGGCCCTACAATGAGCAGTTCTTC

J gene: TRBJ2-6
V gene: TRBV7-9
D gene: -
clone size: -
CDR3 protein: CASSLARGGANVLTF
CDR3 DNA: TGTGCCAGCAGCTTAGCGAGAGGAGGGGCCAATGTCCTGACTTTC

J gene: TRBJ1-2
V gene: TRBV6-1
D gene: -
clone size: few
CDR3 protein: CASSEWEGRYGGYTF
CDR3 DNA: TGTGCCAGCAGTGAATGGGAGGGGCGGTATGGTGGCTACACCTTC

J gene: TRBJ1-6
V gene: TRBV2
D gene: TRBD1
clone size: -
CDR3 protein: CASSESGGKGSYNSPLHF
CDR3 DNA: TGTGCCAGCAGTGAATCAGGGGGCAAGGGCTCCTATAATTCACCCCTCCACTTT

J gene: TRBJ2-7
V gene: TRBV5-5
D gene: -
clone size: -
CDR3 protein: CASSLVWDTFSYEQYF
CDR3 DNA: TGTGCCAGCAGCTTGGTTTGGGACACTTTCTCCTACGAGCAGTACTTC

J gene: TRBJ1-2
V gene: TRBV20-1
D gene: -
clone size: -
CDR3 protein: CSAQSPREYGYTF
CDR3 DNA: TGCAGTGCGCAAAGCCCACGGGAGTATGGCTACACCTTC

J gene: TRBJ2-3
V gene: TRBV3-1
D gene: -
clone size: many
CDR3 protein: CASSQVETDTQYF
CDR3 DNA: TGTGCCAGCAGCCAAGTTGAGACAGATACGCAGTATTTT

J gene: TRBJ2-3
V gene: TRBV20-1
D gene: -
clone size: few
CDR3 protein: CSASSTGRPTDTQYF
CDR3 DNA: TGCAGTGCTAGCTCTACCGGACGACCCACAGATACGCAGTATTTT